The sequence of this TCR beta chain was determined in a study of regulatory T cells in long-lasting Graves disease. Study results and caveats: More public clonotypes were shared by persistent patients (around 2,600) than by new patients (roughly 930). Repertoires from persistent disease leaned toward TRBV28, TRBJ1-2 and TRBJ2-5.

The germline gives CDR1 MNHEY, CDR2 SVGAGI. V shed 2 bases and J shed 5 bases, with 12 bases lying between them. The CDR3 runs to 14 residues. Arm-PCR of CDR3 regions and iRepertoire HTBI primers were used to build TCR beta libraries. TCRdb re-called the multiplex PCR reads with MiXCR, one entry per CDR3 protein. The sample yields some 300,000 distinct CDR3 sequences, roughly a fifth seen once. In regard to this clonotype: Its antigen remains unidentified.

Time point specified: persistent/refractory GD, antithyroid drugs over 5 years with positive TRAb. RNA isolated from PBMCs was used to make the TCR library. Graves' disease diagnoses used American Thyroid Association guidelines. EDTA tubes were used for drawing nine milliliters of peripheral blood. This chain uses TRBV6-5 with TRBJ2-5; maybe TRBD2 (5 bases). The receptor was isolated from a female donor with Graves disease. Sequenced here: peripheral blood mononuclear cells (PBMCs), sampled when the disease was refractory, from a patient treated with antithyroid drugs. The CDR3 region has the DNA TGTGCCAGCAGTTACATCGGGGATCCGGAGACCCAGTACTTC. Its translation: CASSYIGDPETQYF.